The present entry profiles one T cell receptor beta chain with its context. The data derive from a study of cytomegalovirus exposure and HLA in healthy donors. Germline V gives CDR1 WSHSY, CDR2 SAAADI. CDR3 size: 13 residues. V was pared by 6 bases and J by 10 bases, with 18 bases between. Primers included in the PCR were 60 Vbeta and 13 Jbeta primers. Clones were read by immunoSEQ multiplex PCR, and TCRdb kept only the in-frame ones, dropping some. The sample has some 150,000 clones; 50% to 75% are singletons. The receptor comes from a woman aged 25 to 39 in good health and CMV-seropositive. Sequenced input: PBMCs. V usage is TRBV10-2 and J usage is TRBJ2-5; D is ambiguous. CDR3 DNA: TGCGCCAGCAGACCTCCCCTAGGCCTGTTCCAGTACTTC. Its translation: CASRPPLGLFQYF.